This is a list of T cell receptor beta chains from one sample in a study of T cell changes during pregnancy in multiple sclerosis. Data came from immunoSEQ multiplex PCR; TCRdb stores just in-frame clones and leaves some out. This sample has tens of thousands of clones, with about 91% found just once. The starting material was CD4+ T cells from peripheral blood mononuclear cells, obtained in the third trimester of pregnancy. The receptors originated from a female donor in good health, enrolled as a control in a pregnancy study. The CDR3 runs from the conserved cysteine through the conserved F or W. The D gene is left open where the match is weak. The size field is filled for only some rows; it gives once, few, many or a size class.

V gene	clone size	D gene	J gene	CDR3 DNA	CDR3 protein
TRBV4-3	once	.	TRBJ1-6	TGCGCCAGCAGCCAACAGGGATCCTTTAATTCACCCCTCCACTTT	CASSQQGSFNSPLHF
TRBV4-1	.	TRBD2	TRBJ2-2	TGCGCCAGCAGCCAATCCGGACTAGGGAACACCGGGGAGCTGTTTTTT	CASSQSGLGNTGELFF
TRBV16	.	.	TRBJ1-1	TGTGCCAGCAGCCAAAGTGGGCATCGGCAGACTGAAGCTTTCTTT	CASSQSGHRQTEAFF
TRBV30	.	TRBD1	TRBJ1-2	TGTGCCTGGAGTGTATCAGGGACAGTTCATGGCTACACCTTC	CAWSVSGTVHGYTF
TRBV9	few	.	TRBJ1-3	TGTGCCAGCAGCGTAGATACTCTTGGAAACACCATATATTTT	CASSVDTLGNTIYF
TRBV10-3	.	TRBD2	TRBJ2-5	TGTGCCATCAGTGATCAAAGCGGGGGCTTCCAAGAGACCCAGTACTTC	CAISDQSGGFQETQYF
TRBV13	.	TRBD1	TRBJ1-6	TGTGCCAGCAGCTTGCTGGACAGGGAGGATTCACCCCTCCACTTT	CASSLLDREDSPLHF
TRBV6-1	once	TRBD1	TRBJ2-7	TGTGCCAGCAGTGAAATAGGACAGGGCTACGAGCAGTACTTC	CASSEIGQGYEQYF
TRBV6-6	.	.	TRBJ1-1	TGTGCCAGCAATGAGAGCCCATCTTGGAACACTGAAGCTTTCTTT	CASNESPSWNTEAFF
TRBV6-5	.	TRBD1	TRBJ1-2	TGTGCCAGTAGTTACGGACAGGACTATGGCTACACCTTC	CASSYGQDYGYTF
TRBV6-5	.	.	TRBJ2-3	TGTGCCAGCAGTTACTCAGGGCAGGGTAGGGGAGATACGCAGTATTTT	CASSYSGQGRGDTQYF
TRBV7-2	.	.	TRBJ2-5	TGTGCCAGCAGCTTAGAGGGGGGGCCGCGACCTGGGGAGACCCAGTACTTC	CASSLEGGPRPGETQYF
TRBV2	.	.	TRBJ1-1	TGTGTCGTACGGGTCGGGGGCACTGAAGCTTTCTTT	CVVRVGGTEAFF
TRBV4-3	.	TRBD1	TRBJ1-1	TGCGCCAGCAGCCCCGGGACAGTTGATATGAACACTGAAGCTTTCTTT	CASSPGTVDMNTEAFF
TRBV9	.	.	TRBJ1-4	TGTGCCAGCAGCGTAGCTTGGGGACAACCTAATGAAAAACTGTTTTTT	CASSVAWGQPNEKLFF
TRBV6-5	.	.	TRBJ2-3	TGTGCCAGCAGTTACGCCAGATGGGGGGAAACAGATACGCAGTATTTT	CASSYARWGETDTQYF
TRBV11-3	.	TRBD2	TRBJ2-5	TGTGCCAGCAGCTTAGGGGGGGGGACCCAGTACTTC	CASSLGGGTQYF
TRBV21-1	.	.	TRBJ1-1	TGTGCCAGCAGCAAAGTAGCCAGACTACTCTTGAACACTGAAGCTTTCTTT	CASSKVARLLLNTEAFF
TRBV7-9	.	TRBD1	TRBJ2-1	TGTGCCAGCAGCCCTTCTGCCGGGACAGCGTCCCTCTACAATGAGCAGTTCTTC	CASSPSAGTASLYNEQFF
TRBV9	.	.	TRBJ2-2	TGTGCCAGCAGCGTACAGGTCTTTAGAGCCACCGGGGAGCTGTTTTTT	CASSVQVFRATGELFF
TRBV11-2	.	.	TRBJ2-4	TGTGCCAGCAGCTTAGTAGGGGTGGGCGATCTAGCCAAAAACATTCAGTACTTC	CASSLVGVGDLAKNIQYF
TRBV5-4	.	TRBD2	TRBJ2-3	TGTGCCAGCAGCTTCCGACTAGCGGGGACCACAGATACGCAGTATTTT	CASSFRLAGTTDTQYF
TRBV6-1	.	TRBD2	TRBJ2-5	TGTGCCAGCAGTGTTCGGCCCCCTCCGAGCGGGGGGCGGGAGACCCAGTACTTC	CASSVRPPPSGGRETQYF
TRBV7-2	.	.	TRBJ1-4	TGTGCCAGCAGCTTAGCGCGGGCAGGATTAAATGAAAAACTGTTTTTT	CASSLARAGLNEKLFF
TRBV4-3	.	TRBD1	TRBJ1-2	TGCGCCAGCAGCCAACGTACCGGGACAGGGACCTATGGCTACACCTTC	CASSQRTGTGTYGYTF
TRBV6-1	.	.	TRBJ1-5	TGTGCCAGCAGTGAACAGGGGAGGGGGGCGCTGGGTCAGCCCCAGCATTTT	CASSEQGRGALGQPQHF
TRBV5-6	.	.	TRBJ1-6	TGTGCCAGCAGCTTACGGGACTCCACTGTGCCCCTCCACTTT	CASSLRDSTVPLHF
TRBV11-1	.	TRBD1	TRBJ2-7	TGTGCCAGCACCATCAAGACAGGGGAAATCTACGAGCAGTACTTC	CASTIKTGEIYEQYF
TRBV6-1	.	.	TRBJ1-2	TGTGCCAGCAGCTCCATCCAGGGGAATGGCTACACCTTC	CASSSIQGNGYTF
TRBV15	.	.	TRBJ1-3	TGTGCCACCAGCCCCCGGACACTTGGAAACACCATATATTTT	CATSPRTLGNTIYF
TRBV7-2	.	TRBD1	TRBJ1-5	TGTGCCAGCAGCTATAGGGACAGGGACAATCAGCCCCAGCATTTT	CASSYRDRDNQPQHF
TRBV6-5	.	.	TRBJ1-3	TGTGCCAGCAGTTACTCGGCGGCAGGAAACACCATATATTTT	CASSYSAAGNTIYF
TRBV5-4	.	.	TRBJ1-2	TGTGCCAGCAGCTCGCCTACAGGGTCCAACTATGGCTACACCTTC	CASSSPTGSNYGYTF
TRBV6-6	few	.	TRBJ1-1	TGTGCCAGCAGCCTAAAGGGGTCGAACACTGAAGCTTTCTTT	CASSLKGSNTEAFF
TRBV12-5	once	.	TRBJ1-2	TGTGCTAGTGGTTTGCCGATGGGGGGAGGCTACACCTTC	CASGLPMGGGYTF
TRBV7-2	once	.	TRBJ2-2	TGTGCCAGCAGCCCCGGACAGTACACCGGGGAGCTGTTTTTT	CASSPGQYTGELFF
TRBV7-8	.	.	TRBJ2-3	TGTGCCAGCAGCTTTTCGGGGGATACGCAGTATTTT	CASSFSGDTQYF
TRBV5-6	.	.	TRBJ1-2	TGTGCCAGCAGCTTGGTTAGGGGGTCCTATGGCTACACCTTC	CASSLVRGSYGYTF
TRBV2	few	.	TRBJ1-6	TGTGCCAGCACCGACCTACGACAGCTAAATTCACCCCTCCACTTT	CASTDLRQLNSPLHF
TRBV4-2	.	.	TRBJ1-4	TGTGCCAGCAGCCAAGACGGGGTCTTTAATGAAAAACTGTTTTTT	CASSQDGVFNEKLFF
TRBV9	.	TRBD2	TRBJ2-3	TGTGCCAGCAGCACCTCTCCGGGACTATCAGATACGCAGTATTTT	CASSTSPGLSDTQYF
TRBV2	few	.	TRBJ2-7	TGTGCCAGCTCCGCAGGGGAGTGGTACGAGCAGTACTTC	CASSAGEWYEQYF
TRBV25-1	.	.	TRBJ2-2	TGTGCCAGCAGTGACACTAGTTATGGGACCGGGGAGCTGTTTTTT	CASSDTSYGTGELFF
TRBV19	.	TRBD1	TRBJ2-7	TGTGCCAGTAGTAGAGGGACAGGGAACGAGCAGTACTTC	CASSRGTGNEQYF
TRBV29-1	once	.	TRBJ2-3	TGCAGCGTTGCCCCCGAGGCAGATACGCAGTATTTT	CSVAPEADTQYF
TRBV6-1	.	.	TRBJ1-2	TGTGCCAGCAGTGAAAGACAGGATGGCTACACCTTC	CASSERQDGYTF
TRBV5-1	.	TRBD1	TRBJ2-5	TGCGCCAGCAGCTCGGATACAGGGGGCCAAGAGACCCAGTACTTC	CASSSDTGGQETQYF
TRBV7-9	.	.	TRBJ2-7	TGTGCCAGCAGCATCAGGGGCGAGCAGTACTTC	CASSIRGEQYF
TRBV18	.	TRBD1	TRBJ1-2	TGTGCCAGCTCACCACGGGCAGGGGGTGGCTACACCTTC	CASSPRAGGGYTF
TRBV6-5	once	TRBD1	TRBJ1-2	TGTGCCAGCAGAAGACAGGGGGCGCGGGGGTATGGCTACACCTTC	CASRRQGARGYGYTF
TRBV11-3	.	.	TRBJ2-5	TGTGCCAGCAGCTTGTTTAGCGGCTTGGAGACCCAGTACTTC	CASSLFSGLETQYF
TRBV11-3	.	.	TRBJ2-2	TGTGCCAGCAGCCCCAATGGGGCAGGGTCCGGGGAGCTGTTTTTT	CASSPNGAGSGELFF
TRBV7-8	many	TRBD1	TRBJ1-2	TGTGCCAGCAGACCAGGACAGGGCTTCTATGGCTACACCTTC	CASRPGQGFYGYTF
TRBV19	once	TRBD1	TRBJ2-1	TGTGCCACAACGGCGGGGACAGGAATACATGAGCAGTTCTTC	CATTAGTGIHEQFF
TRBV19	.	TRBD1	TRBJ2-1	TGTGCCAGTAGTCAACAGGGGGCGTCCTACAATGAGCAGTTCTTC	CASSQQGASYNEQFF